One and the same sample provided the 9 T cell receptor beta chains below, sequenced in a study of post-analysis software for immune sequencing data. Study-level results: Four or five TRBV segments (TRBV5-6, TRBV5-1 and TRBV20-1 among them) occurred more frequently in patients than in controls.

Each TCR beta cDNA library carried unique molecular identifiers. Via MiXCR, TCRdb re-called the PCR reads, giving one row per CDR3 protein. The repertoire holds more than 450,000 distinct CDR3 sequences, with 40% to 50% as singletons. These receptors lack a known antigen. The sample consisted of blood. The source is a girl aged 5-17 years with multiple sclerosis.

In this sample, this clonotype turned up a few times. This rearrangement joins TRBV12-3 or TRBV12-4 to TRBJ1-2; no clear D gene. The CDR3 contains 13 residues. The V gene lost 8 bases and the J gene lost 2 bases, with 12 bases spanning the gap. CDR3 region: CASFGGKNYGYTF. In DNA form, the CDR3 reads TGTGCCAGCTTCGGCGGGAAGAACTATGGCTACACCTTC.

The V and J genes are TRBV5-1 and TRBJ1-2; no clear D. The V gene's germline CDR1 is SGHRS and CDR2 YFSETQ. There are 14 residues in the CDR3. V lost 3 bases and J 4 bases, leaving 13 bases between the germline ends. The CDR3 bases are TGCGCCAGCAGCTCGGACGTCGGCATCTATGGCTACACCTTC. Translation: CASSSDVGIYGYTF.

The chain recombines TRBV12-3 or TRBV12-4 with TRBJ2-1; 13 bases map to TRBD2. V was clipped by 5 bases and J by 10 bases; unmatched bases: 11. This CDR3 spans 16 amino acids. The CDR3 DNA sequence: TGTGCCAGCAGTGCCACTAGCGGGGGGGACCCCAGGGAGCAGTTCTTC. As protein: CASSATSGGDPREQFF.

This clonotype was counted a few times. The V call is TRBV20-1, the J call TRBJ1-2; tentative D call: TRBD1 (6 bases). V was clipped by 1 base and J by 4 bases, with 13 bases between them. CDR3 length: 14 residues. From germline, CDR1 is DFQATT and CDR2 SNEGSKA (reference sequence). The chain's CDR3 is CSARAGGQFYGYTF. The CDR3 DNA reads TGCAGTGCTAGAGCCGGCGGACAGTTCTATGGCTACACCTTC.

The V and J genes are TRBV5-1 and TRBJ1-1; perhaps TRBD1 as D (6 bases). The CDR3 sequence is 16 residues long. The germline gives CDR1 SGHRS, CDR2 YFSETQ. V was pared by 4 bases and J by 5 bases, with 21 bases between. The CDR3 is CASSAQTQGSGTEAFF. Written as DNA, the CDR3 is TGCGCCAGCAGCGCCCAGACACAGGGAAGTGGGACTGAAGCTTTCTTT. The whole variable domain, filled in from reference TRBV5-1 and TRBJ1-1, reads KAGVTQTPRYLIKTRGQQVTLSCSPISGHRSVSWYQQTPGQGLQFLFEYFSETQRNKGNFPGRFSGRQFSNSRSEMNVSTLELGDSALYLCASSAQTQGSGTEAFFGQGTRLTVV.

Only a few counts were recorded for this clonotype. CDR3 nucleotide sequence: TGTGCCAGCAGTGAATATAATTCACCCCTCCACTTT. Amino acids: CASSEYNSPLHF. The rearrangement uses TRBV25-1 and TRBJ1-6; D is uncertain. CDR1 is MGHDK and CDR2 is SYGVNS in the germline V gene. V lost 0 bases, J lost 6 bases, and 0 bases lay in between. This CDR3 contains 12 residues.

V is TRBV29-1 and J is TRBJ1-2; D remains ambiguous. Germline lookup yields CDR1 SQVTM and CDR2 ANQGSEA. V lost 4 bases and J 8 bases, leaving 23 bases between the germline ends. The CDR3 is 15 residues long. The CDR3 nucleotides read TGCAGCGTTGGAAAGGGAAAAAACTCTATCGGGGGCTACACCTTC. It specifies CSVGKGKNSIGGYTF. Full variable domain (remainder filled in from reference TRBV29-1 and TRBJ1-2): SAVISQKPSRDICQRGTSLTIQCQVDSQVTMMFWYRQQPGQSLTLIATANQGSEATYESGFVIDKFPISRPNLTFSTLTVSNMSPEDSSIYLCSVGKGKNSIGGYTFGSGTRLTVV.

The gene calls are TRBV12-3 or TRBV12-4 and TRBJ1-1; maybe TRBD1 (6 bases). The germline V and J ends were trimmed by 2 bases and 5 bases, with 12 bases remaining between them. CDR3 length: 14 amino acids. The CDR3 sequence: CASSLPGRGTEAFF. The CDR3, as DNA: TGTGCCAGCAGTTTACCAGGGAGGGGGACTGAAGCTTTCTTT.

The chain recombines TRBV12-3 or TRBV12-4 with TRBJ2-1; 13 bases are a match to TRBD2. Trimming removed 6 bases from V and 6 bases from J; junction bases left unmatched: 8. The CDR3 totals 16 residues. The CDR3 loop is CASSLRTSGSFNEQFF. The CDR3 nucleotides read TGTGCCAGCAGCCTAAGGACTAGCGGGAGTTTCAATGAGCAGTTCTTC.